This T cell receptor beta chain was sequenced for a study of T cells after yellow fever vaccination. Findings and limits, study-wide: A small share of clonotypes appeared in both CD4 and CD8 compartments. Researchers report a weaker secondary response that nonetheless peaked faster, day 5 versus 15. Among primary-vaccination clones, most reappeared after the booster, at almost 98% for CD4 and about 90% for CD8.

5'RACE template switching produced TCR cDNA carrying a universal primer site and UMIs. TCRdb reprocessed the 5' RACE reads via MiXCR and lists one record per CDR3 protein. This table has 400,000 to 650,000 distinct CDR3 sequences, around a fifth appearing once. The germline V and J ends were trimmed by 6 bases and 0 bases, with 11 bases remaining between them. The CDR3 runs 14 residues. Germline V gene sequence: CDR1 ENHRY, CDR2 SYGVKD. With respect to this clonotype: Its antigen is undetermined.

The sequences come from PBMCs, collected around 3 weeks after the first yellow fever vaccination. The chain is built from TRBV10-3 and TRBJ1-1; D is possibly TRBD1 (5 bases). This TCR was recovered from a man younger than 30 who received the YFV17D yellow fever vaccine. DNA for the CDR3: TGTGCCATCAGCAAACGGGGGTTGAACACTGAAGCTTTCTTT. Amino acids: CAISKRGLNTEAFF.